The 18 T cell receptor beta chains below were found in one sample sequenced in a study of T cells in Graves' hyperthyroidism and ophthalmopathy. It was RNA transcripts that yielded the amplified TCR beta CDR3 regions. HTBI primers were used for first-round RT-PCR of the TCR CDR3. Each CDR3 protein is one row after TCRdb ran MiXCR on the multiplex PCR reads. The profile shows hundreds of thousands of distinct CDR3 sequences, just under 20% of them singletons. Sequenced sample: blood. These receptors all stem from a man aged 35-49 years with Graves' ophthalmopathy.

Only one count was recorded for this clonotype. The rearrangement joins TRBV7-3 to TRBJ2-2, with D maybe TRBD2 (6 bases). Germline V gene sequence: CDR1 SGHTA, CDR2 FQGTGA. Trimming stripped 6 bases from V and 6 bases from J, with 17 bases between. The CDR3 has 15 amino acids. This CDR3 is CASRSLSSAPGELFF. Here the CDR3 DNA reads TGTGCCAGCAGATCCCTCTCTAGCGCGCCCGGGGAGCTGTTTTTT.

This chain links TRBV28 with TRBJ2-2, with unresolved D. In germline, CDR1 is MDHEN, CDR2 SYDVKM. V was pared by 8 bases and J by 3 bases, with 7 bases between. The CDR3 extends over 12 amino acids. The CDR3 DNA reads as TGTGCCAGCCAATCTCACACCGGGGAGCTGTTTTTT. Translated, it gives CASQSHTGELFF.

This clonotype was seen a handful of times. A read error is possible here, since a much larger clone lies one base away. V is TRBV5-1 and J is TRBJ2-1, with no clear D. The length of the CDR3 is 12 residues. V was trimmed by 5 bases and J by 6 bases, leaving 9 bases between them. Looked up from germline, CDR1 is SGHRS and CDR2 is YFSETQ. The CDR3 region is CASRGSTNEQFF. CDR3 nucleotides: TGCGCCAGCAGGGGCTCTACCAATGAGCAGTTCTTC. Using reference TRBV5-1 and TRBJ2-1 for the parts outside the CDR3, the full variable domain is KAGVTQTPRYLIKTRGQQVTLSCSPISGHRSVSWYQQTPGQGLQFLFEYFSETQRNKGNFPGRFSGRQFSNSRSEMNVSTLELGDSALYLCASRGSTNEQFFGPGTRLTVL.

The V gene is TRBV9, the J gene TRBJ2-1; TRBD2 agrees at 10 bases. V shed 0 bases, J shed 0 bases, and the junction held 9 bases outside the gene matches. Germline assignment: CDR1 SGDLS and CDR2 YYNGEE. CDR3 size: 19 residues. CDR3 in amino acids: CASSVDLAGVESSYNEQFF. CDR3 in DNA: TGTGCCAGCAGCGTAGATCTAGCGGGAGTGGAAAGCTCCTACAATGAGCAGTTCTTC.

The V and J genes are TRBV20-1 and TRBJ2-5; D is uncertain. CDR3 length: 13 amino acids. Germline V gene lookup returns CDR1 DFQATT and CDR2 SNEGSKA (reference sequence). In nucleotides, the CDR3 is TGCAGCGGGCGACCAAGGGTCCAAGAGACCCAGTACTTC. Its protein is CSGRPRVQETQYF.

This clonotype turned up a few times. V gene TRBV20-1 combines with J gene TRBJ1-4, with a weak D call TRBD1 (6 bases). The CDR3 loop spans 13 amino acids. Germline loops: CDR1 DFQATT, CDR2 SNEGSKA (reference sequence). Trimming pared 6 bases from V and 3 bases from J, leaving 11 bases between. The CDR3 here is CSAEQGANEKLFF. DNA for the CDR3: TGCAGTGCCGAACAGGGCGCTAATGAAAAACTGTTTTTT.

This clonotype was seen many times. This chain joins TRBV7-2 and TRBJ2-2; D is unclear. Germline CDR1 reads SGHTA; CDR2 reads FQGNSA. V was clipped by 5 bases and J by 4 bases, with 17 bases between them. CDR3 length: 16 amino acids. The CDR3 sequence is CASSPYARRSTGELFF. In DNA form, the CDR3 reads TGTGCCAGCAGCCCCTATGCTAGGCGTAGCACCGGGGAGCTGTTTTTT.

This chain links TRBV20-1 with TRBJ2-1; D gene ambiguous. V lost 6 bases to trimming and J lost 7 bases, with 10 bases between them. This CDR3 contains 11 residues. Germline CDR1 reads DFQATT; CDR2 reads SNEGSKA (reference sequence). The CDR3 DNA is TGCAGTGCCAACAGTAGGAATGAGCAGTTCTTC. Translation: CSANSRNEQFF.

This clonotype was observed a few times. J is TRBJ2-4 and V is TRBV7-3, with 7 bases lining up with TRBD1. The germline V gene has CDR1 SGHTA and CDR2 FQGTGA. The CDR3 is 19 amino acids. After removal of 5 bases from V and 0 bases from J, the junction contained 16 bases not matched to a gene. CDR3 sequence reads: CASSQGPPGTDLAKNIQYF. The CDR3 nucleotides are TGTGCCAGCAGCCAAGGACCCCCCGGGACAGACTTAGCCAAAAACATTCAGTACTTC.

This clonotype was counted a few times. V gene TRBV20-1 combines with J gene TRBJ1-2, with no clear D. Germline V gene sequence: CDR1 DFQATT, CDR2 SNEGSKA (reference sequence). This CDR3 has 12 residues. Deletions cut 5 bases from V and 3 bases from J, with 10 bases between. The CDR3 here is CSAPWTDYGYTF. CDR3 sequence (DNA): TGCAGTGCTCCTTGGACCGACTATGGCTACACCTTC.

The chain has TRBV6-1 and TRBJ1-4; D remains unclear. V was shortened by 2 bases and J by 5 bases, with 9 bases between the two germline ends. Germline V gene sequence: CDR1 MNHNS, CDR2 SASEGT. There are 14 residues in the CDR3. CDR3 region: CASSERSVNEKLFF. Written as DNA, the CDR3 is TGTGCCAGCAGTGAAAGGTCCGTAAATGAAAAACTGTTTTTT.

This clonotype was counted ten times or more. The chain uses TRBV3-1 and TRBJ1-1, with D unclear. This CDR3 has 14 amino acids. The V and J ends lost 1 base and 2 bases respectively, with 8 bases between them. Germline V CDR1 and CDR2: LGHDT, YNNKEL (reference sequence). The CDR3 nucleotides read TGTGCCAGCAGCCAAGGACACAAAAACACTGAAGCTTTCTTT. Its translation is CASSQGHKNTEAFF.

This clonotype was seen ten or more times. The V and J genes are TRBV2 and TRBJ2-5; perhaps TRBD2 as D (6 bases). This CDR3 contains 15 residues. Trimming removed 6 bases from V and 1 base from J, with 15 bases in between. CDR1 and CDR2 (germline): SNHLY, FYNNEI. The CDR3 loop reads CASSFNRDFQETQYF. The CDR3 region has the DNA TGTGCCAGCAGCTTTAACCGGGACTTCCAAGAGACCCAGTACTTC.

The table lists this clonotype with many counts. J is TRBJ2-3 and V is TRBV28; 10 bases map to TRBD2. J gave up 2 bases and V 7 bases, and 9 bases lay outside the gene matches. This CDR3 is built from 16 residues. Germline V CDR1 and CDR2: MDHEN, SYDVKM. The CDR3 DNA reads TGTGCCAGCACTCGACTAGCGGGCTACAACACAGATACGCAGTATTTT. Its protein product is CASTRLAGYNTDTQYF.

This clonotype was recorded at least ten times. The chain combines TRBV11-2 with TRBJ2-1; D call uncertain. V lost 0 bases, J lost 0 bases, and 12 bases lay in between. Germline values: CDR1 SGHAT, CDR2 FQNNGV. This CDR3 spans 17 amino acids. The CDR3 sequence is CASSLELGMSSYNEQFF. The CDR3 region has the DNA TGTGCCAGCAGCTTAGAATTGGGCATGAGCTCCTACAATGAGCAGTTCTTC.

The CDR3 loop reads CASSLTPPGGKYGYTF. CDR3 nucleotide sequence: TGTGCCAGCAGCTTAACGCCCCCGGGGGGGAAATATGGCTACACCTTC. The chain is built from TRBV7-8 and TRBJ1-2; D is possibly TRBD1 (5 bases). The germline gives CDR1 SGHVS, CDR2 FQNEAQ. Trimming shortened V by 2 bases and J by 5 bases, and 18 bases separated the two germline ends. This CDR3 has 16 amino acids.

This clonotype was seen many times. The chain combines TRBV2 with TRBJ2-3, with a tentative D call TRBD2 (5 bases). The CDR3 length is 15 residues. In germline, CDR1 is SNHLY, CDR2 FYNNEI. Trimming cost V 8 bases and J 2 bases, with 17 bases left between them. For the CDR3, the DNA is TGTGCCAGCGGCGGGCGAATTTTCAACACAGATACGCAGTATTTT. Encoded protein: CASGGRIFNTDTQYF.

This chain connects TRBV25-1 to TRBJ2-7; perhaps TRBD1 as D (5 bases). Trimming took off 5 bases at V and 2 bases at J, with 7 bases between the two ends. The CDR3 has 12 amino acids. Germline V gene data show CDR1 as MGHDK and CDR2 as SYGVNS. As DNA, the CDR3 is TGTGCCAGCAGTACAGGTCCCTACGAGCAGTACTTC. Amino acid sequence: CASSTGPYEQYF.